Listed below are T cell receptor beta chains from one sample, sequenced in a study of cytotoxic CD8 clonotypes in ibrutinib-treated CLL. TCRdb's copy holds only in-frame clones and misses some; the assay was immunoSEQ multiplex PCR. The sample yields around 60,000 clones, less than 75% seen once. Sequencing used PBMCs, obtained after 12 months of ibrutinib treatment. The origin of the receptors is a human donor with chronic lymphocytic leukemia. CDR3s include the opening cysteine and the closing phenylalanine or tryptophan. A D gene is named only where the DNA matches it firmly. Size values are once, few and many counts, or a class for expanded clones, and some rows have none.

V	J	size	D	length	CDR3	DNA
TRBV6-6	TRBJ1-2	.	.	13	CASFRGGSAGYTF	TGTGCCAGCTTCAGGGGCGGTTCGGCTGGCTACACCTTC
TRBV29-1	TRBJ1-3	once	TRBD1	14	CSVEGQGTGNTIYF	TGCAGCGTCGAAGGACAGGGTACTGGAAACACCATATATTTT
TRBV7-8	TRBJ2-1	few	TRBD2	16	CASSFMETSGKNEQFF	TGTGCCAGCAGCTTTATGGAGACTAGCGGGAAAAATGAGCAGTTCTTC
TRBV7-9	TRBJ2-2	few	.	13	CASSLDSVGELFF	TGTGCCAGCAGCTTAGATTCGGTGGGGGAGCTGTTTTTT
TRBV5-4	TRBJ2-1	once	TRBD2	19	CASSPGRGVAGGVYNEQFF	TGTGCCAGCAGCCCTGGCCGCGGAGTAGCGGGAGGGGTCTACAATGAGCAGTTCTTC
TRBV12-5	TRBJ2-1	.	TRBD1	14	CASGSGTGYNEQFF	TGTGCTAGTGGTTCCGGGACAGGATACAATGAGCAGTTCTTC
TRBV19	TRBJ2-3	.	TRBD2	15	CASSLLAARTDTQYF	TGTGCCAGTAGTCTTCTAGCGGCCCGCACAGATACGCAGTATTTT
TRBV18	TRBJ1-5	.	TRBD1	16	CASSPRQGGVNQPQHF	TGTGCCAGCTCCCCTCGACAGGGGGGGGTCAATCAGCCCCAGCATTTT
TRBV2	TRBJ1-5	few	.	14	CASSQTEVDQPQHF	TGTGCCAGCAGTCAGACAGAGGTCGACCAGCCCCAGCATTTT
TRBV19	TRBJ1-5	.	.	15	CASSRGGRSNQPQHF	TGTGCCAGTAGTAGGGGAGGGCGTAGCAATCAGCCCCAGCATTTT
TRBV5-1	TRBJ2-3	.	TRBD2	18	CASSPTPLAGAWTDTQYF	TGCGCCAGCAGCCCGACCCCTCTAGCGGGAGCATGGACAGATACGCAGTATTTT
TRBV11-2	TRBJ1-5	.	.	14	CASSLQGSNQPQHF	TGTGCCAGCAGCTTACAGGGCAGCAATCAGCCCCAGCATTTT
TRBV9	TRBJ2-5	many	.	17	CASSVTPRGAHQETQYF	TGTGCCAGCAGCGTCACCCCCCGGGGGGCCCACCAAGAGACCCAGTACTTC
TRBV5-1	TRBJ2-5	.	.	13	CASSLWGVETQYF	TGCGCCAGCAGCTTGTGGGGCGTCGAGACCCAGTACTTC
TRBV29-1	TRBJ1-2	many	.	12	CSVEWGYYGYTF	TGCAGCGTTGAGTGGGGGTACTATGGCTACACCTTC
TRBV27	TRBJ1-2	.	.	15	CASSLTHSGAHGYTF	TGTGCCAGCAGTTTAACCCACTCAGGGGCGCATGGCTACACCTTC
TRBV11-2	TRBJ1-5	few	.	14	CASSTDTSNQPQHF	TGTGCCAGCAGCACGGACACAAGCAATCAGCCCCAGCATTTT
TRBV28	TRBJ2-1	.	.	12	CASSPDVHEQFF	TGTGCCAGCAGTCCGGACGTACATGAGCAGTTCTTC
TRBV6-5	TRBJ1-6	few	.	15	CASSLDALGNSPLHF	TGTGCCAGCAGTTTGGATGCCTTGGGTAATTCACCCCTCCACTTT
TRBV29-1	TRBJ2-7	.	TRBD2	15	CSVEAGGRHTYEQYF	TGCAGCGTTGAAGCTGGCGGGAGGCATACCTACGAGCAGTACTTC
TRBV6-1	TRBJ2-1	few	.	11	CASSERNEQFF	TGTGCCAGCAGTGAGAGGAATGAGCAGTTCTTC
TRBV19	TRBJ1-2	.	TRBD1	15	CASIAPTGPFYGYTF	TGTGCCAGTATTGCCCCGACAGGGCCTTTCTATGGCTACACCTTC
TRBV4-2	TRBJ2-5	once	.	16	CASSQEWSFTKETQYF	TGTGCCAGCAGCCAAGAGTGGTCTTTTACTAAAGAGACCCAGTACTTC
TRBV15	TRBJ2-1	many	.	12	CATSRERIEQFF	TGTGCCACCAGCAGAGAAAGAATTGAGCAGTTCTTC
TRBV18	TRBJ2-3	few	TRBD2	15	CASSLSGGAWDTQYF	TGTGCCAGCTCCCTGAGCGGGGGGGCATGGGATACGCAGTATTTT
TRBV7-9	TRBJ1-1	few	.	13	CASIIPTNTEAFF	TGTGCCAGCATCATCCCGACAAATACTGAAGCTTTCTTT
TRBV19	TRBJ2-3	.	TRBD2	16	CASSIRTSGGAYTQYF	TGTGCCAGTAGTATAAGGACTAGCGGGGGGGCTTATACGCAGTATTTT
TRBV15	TRBJ2-7	many	.	12	CATSRDTYEQYF	TGTGCCACCAGCAGAGATACCTACGAGCAGTACTTC
TRBV7-9	TRBJ1-6	.	.	17	CASSPSPGGLADSPLHF	TGTGCCAGCAGCCCCTCCCCCGGAGGTCTCGCAGATTCACCCCTCCACTTT
TRBV6-6	TRBJ2-1	.	TRBD1	13	CASSRDSYNEQFF	TGTGCCAGCAGTCGGGACAGCTACAATGAGCAGTTCTTC
TRBV27	TRBJ2-7	.	TRBD2	14	CASSWTSNTYEQYF	TGTGCCAGCAGTTGGACTAGCAACACCTACGAGCAGTACTTC
TRBV6-1	TRBJ2-3	.	.	13	CASRLLVTDTQYF	TGTGCCAGCAGACTATTGGTCACAGATACGCAGTATTTT
TRBV7-9	TRBJ2-7	.	TRBD2	13	CASSSSSGAEQYF	TGTGCCAGCAGCTCGTCTAGCGGGGCCGAGCAGTACTTC
TRBV19	TRBJ1-5	few	TRBD1	16	CASSITTGTGLQPQHF	TGTGCCAGTAGTATAACTACCGGGACAGGGCTTCAGCCCCAGCATTTT
TRBV19	TRBJ2-5	.	.	16	CASSIGGLGAGETQYF	TGTGCCAGTAGTATCGGGGGCCTGGGAGCTGGAGAGACCCAGTACTTC
TRBV28	TRBJ2-5	many	.	11	CASSPKETQYF	TGTGCCAGCAGTCCCAAGGAGACCCAGTACTTC
TRBV27	TRBJ2-3	.	TRBD2	15	CASSFSGGAPDTQYF	TGTGCCAGCAGTTTTAGCGGGGGGGCCCCAGATACGCAGTATTTT
TRBV5-1	TRBJ1-4	.	.	14	CASSLGAVNEKLFF	TGCGCCAGCAGCTTGGGGGCGGTTAATGAAAAACTGTTTTTT
TRBV7-7	TRBJ2-3	few	.	15	CASSLGLGLTDTQYF	TGTGCCAGCAGCTTGGGGTTGGGCCTCACAGATACGCAGTATTTT
TRBV28	TRBJ2-1	.	.	12	CASRDGLSEQFF	TGTGCCAGCAGAGACGGGTTGAGTGAGCAGTTCTTC
TRBV5-1	TRBJ2-5	.	TRBD2	15	CASSLAGGDWQTQYF	TGCGCCAGCAGCTTGGCGGGGGGGGACTGGCAGACCCAGTACTTC
TRBV7-6	TRBJ1-4	.	.	15	CASTKREGTNEKLFF	TGTGCCAGCACCAAAAGGGAGGGGACTAATGAAAAACTGTTTTTT
TRBV9	TRBJ1-3	.	.	16	CASSVSALGSGNTIYF	TGTGCCAGCAGCGTTAGTGCTCTGGGCTCTGGAAACACCATATATTTT
TRBV27	TRBJ1-6	.	.	14	CASSYSGAPSPLHF	TGTGCCAGCAGTTATAGCGGGGCGCCTTCACCCCTCCACTTT